The rows below give T cell receptor beta chains drawn from one sample of a study of T cell responses to AZD1222 COVID-19 vaccine. Repertoires were generated with immunoSEQ multiplex PCR, while TCRdb's copy carries only in-frame clones and drops some. The repertoire holds 140,000 to 150,000 clones, with around 93% as singletons. This sample comprised peripheral blood, obtained 28 days after the second AZD1222 dose. The receptors were gathered from an adult who received the AZD1222 COVID-19 vaccine. Both conserved end residues are part of each CDR3. A D gene is named only where the DNA matches it firmly. For some rows the clone size is stated as once, few or many, or as a class when expanded; others skip it.

V	size	J	D	length	DNA	CDR3
TRBV4-1	once	TRBJ1-2	NA	15	TGCGCCAGCAGCCAAGAAGGGGTCACCTACTATGGCTACACCTTC	CASSQEGVTYYGYTF
TRBV5-5	NA	TRBJ2-1	TRBD2	15	TGTGCCAGCAGCTCCCCTAGCGGGAGCCACAATGAGCAGTTCTTC	CASSSPSGSHNEQFF
TRBV30	NA	TRBJ1-5	NA	14	TGTGCCTGGAGTGTAGGGGATAGCAATCAGCCCCAGCATTTT	CAWSVGDSNQPQHF
TRBV29-1	few	TRBJ1-2	NA	13	TGCAGCGTGCGGTCTATCGTAAACTATGGCTACACCTTC	CSVRSIVNYGYTF
TRBV6-5	NA	TRBJ1-1	TRBD1	15	TGTGCCAGCAGTTACTGGGGACAGACGAACACTGAAGCTTTCTTT	CASSYWGQTNTEAFF
TRBV30	NA	TRBJ2-5	NA	13	TGTGCCTGGAGTATCGCGGGCCAAGAGACCCAGTACTTC	CAWSIAGQETQYF
TRBV27	NA	TRBJ1-2	TRBD1	14	TGTGCCAGCAGTCGTGGGCAGGGGGCCTGGGGCTACACCTTC	CASSRGQGAWGYTF
TRBV15	NA	TRBJ1-1	TRBD1	16	TGTGCCACCAGCGGAGGGACAGGGGTCACGAACACTGAAGCTTTCTTT	CATSGGTGVTNTEAFF
TRBV5-4	NA	TRBJ1-3	NA	14	TGTGCCAGCAGCTTGAGCAGGTCCGGAAACACCATATATTTT	CASSLSRSGNTIYF
TRBV5-4	few	TRBJ1-6	NA	14	TGTGCCAGCAGCTCGGACCTTTGGGGCTCACCCCTCCACTTT	CASSSDLWGSPLHF
TRBV7-2	NA	TRBJ1-1	NA	14	TGTGCCAGCAGCCCCGGGCGTCGGACCACTGAAGCTTTCTTT	CASSPGRRTTEAFF
TRBV28	NA	TRBJ2-2	TRBD1	16	TGTGCCAGCAGCGAACTTACAGGGGGGAACACCGGGGAGCTGTTTTTT	CASSELTGGNTGELFF
TRBV28	NA	TRBJ2-7	NA	14	TGTGCCAGCACCTTAGGGTCCAATGACTACGAGCAGTACTTC	CASTLGSNDYEQYF
TRBV10-1	NA	TRBJ2-7	NA	15	TGCGCCAGCAGATCGGGACGGCTGATCTCCTACGAGCAGTACTTC	CASRSGRLISYEQYF
TRBV15	NA	TRBJ1-1	NA	12	TGTGCCACCAGCAGAGGGTTGGGGCAAGCTTTCTTT	CATSRGLGQAFF